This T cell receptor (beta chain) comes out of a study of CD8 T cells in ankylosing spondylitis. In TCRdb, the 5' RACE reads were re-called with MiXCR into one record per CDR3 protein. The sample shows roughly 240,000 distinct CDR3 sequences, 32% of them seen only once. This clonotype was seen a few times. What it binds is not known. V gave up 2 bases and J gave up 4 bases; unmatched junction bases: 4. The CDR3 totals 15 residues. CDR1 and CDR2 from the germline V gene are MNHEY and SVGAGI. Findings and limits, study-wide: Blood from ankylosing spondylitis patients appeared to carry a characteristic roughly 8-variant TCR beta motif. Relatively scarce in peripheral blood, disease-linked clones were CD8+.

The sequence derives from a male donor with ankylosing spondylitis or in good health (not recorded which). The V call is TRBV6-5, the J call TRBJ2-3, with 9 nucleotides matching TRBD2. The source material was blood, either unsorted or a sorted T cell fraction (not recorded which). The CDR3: CASSYKRGASDTQYF. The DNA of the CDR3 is TGTGCCAGCAGTTACAAGCGGGGGGCGTCAGATACGCAGTATTTT.